This entry describes one TCR beta chain. V lost 2 bases to trimming and J lost 3 bases, with 10 bases between them. Per germline, CDR1 MNHNS and CDR2 SASEGT. This CDR3 is 15 amino acids long. The entry originates in a study of blood T cell repertoires in COVID-19. Clones were read by immunoSEQ multiplex PCR, and TCRdb kept only the in-frame ones, dropping some. The table records around 220,000 clones, approximately 80% of them present only once. The clonotype originates from a woman of 80 years or more with acute or convalescent COVID-19. V is TRBV6-1 and J is TRBJ1-4, with D hard to call. Material: peripheral blood. For the CDR3, the DNA is TGTGCCAGCAGTGAAAGTCGGGTTCCTAATGAAAAACTGTTTTTT. Residues: CASSESRVPNEKLFF.